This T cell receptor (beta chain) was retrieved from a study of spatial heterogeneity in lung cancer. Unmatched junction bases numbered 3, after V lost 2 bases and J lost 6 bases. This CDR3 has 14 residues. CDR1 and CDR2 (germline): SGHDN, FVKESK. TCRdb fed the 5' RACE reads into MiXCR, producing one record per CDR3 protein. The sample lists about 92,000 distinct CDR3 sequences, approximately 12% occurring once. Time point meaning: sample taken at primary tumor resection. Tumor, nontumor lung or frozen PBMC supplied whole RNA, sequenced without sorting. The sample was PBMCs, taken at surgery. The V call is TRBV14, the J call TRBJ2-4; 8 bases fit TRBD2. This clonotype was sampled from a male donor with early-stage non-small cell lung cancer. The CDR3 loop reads CASSQLGLGNIQYF. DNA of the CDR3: TGTGCCAGCAGCCAATTGGGACTAGGAAACATTCAGTACTTC.